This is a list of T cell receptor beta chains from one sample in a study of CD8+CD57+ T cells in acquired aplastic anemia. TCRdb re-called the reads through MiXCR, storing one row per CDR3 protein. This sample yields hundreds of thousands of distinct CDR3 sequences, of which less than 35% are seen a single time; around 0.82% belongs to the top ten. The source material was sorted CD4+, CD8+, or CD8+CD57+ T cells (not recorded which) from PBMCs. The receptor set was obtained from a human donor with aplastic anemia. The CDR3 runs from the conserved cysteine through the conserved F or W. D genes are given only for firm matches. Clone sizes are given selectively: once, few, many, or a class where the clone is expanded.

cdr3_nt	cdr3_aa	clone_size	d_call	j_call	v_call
TGTGCCTGGAGTGCTCCCGGGACAGGGGGCTCACCCCTCCACTTT	CAWSAPGTGGSPLHF	few	TRBD1	TRBJ1-6	TRBV30
TGTGCCAGCAGCGCAGTGGGACTAGCGGGAGAGGATACGCAGTATTTT	CASSAVGLAGEDTQYF	few	TRBD2	TRBJ2-3	TRBV10-3
TGTGCCAGCAGTGATAGATGGACAGGGAAGAGTGAGCAGCTCTTC	CASSDRWTGKSEQLF	-	TRBD1	TRBJ2-1	TRBV25-1
TGTGCCAGCAGTGAAGAGGGGAATCAGCCCCAGCATTTT	CASSEEGNQPQHF	many	-	TRBJ1-5	TRBV2
TGTGCCAGCAGCTTATGGGATGCCGCGAACACCGGGGAGCTGTTTTTT	CASSLWDAANTGELFF	few	-	TRBJ2-2	TRBV7-3
TGTGCCACCAAAAATAGGCTGAGAGATGTGGGCTACACCTTC	CATKNRLRDVGYTF	-	-	TRBJ1-2	TRBV15
TGTGCCAGCAGTGAAGCGGGAGTCTGGCAGTTCTTC	CASSEAGVWQFF	many	-	TRBJ2-1	TRBV2
TGTGCCAGCAGTCCAGTCAGGGGATCTGGAAGCACCATATATTTT	CASSPVRGSGSTIYF	-	-	TRBJ1-3	TRBV7-2
TGTGCCAGCAGCGTAGTGGGCCCGGAGACAGATACGCAGTATTTT	CASSVVGPETDTQYF	-	-	TRBJ2-3	TRBV9
TGTGCCAGCTCACCACCGGGCCAGGGGGTCTACGAGCAGTACTTC	CASSPPGQGVYEQYF	-	TRBD1	TRBJ2-7	TRBV18
TGCAGTGCTAGAGATCGCAGGGGGGGGGGCTACGAGCAGTACTTC	CSARDRRGGGYEQYF	-	-	TRBJ2-7	TRBV20-1
TGCGCCAGCACCCGGGACAGGGGCAATAATTCACCCCTCCACTTT	CASTRDRGNNSPLHF	-	TRBD1	TRBJ1-6	TRBV5-1
TGCAGTGCCAACACGGGGGACGGGGGAGATGGCTACACCTTC	CSANTGDGGDGYTF	-	-	TRBJ1-2	TRBV20-1
TGTGCCAGCAGCTCAGAGCGAGAGGGAGGGACAGCTCATGGCTACACCTTC	CASSSEREGGTAHGYTF	few	TRBD1	TRBJ1-2	TRBV14
TGTGCCAGCAGCCAAAGCCGCACTAGCAGGGAGACCCAGTACTTC	CASSQSRTSRETQYF	few	-	TRBJ2-5	TRBV7-9
TGTGCCAGCAGTCCATGGTCCCAACCAGGCGAGCAGTACTTC	CASSPWSQPGEQYF	many	-	TRBJ2-7	TRBV27
TGTGCCACCAGCAAACAGGGGGGGAATCAGCCCCTCCACTTT	CATSKQGGNQPLHF	once	TRBD1	TRBJ1-6	TRBV15
TGTGCCAGCTCACCACTCGGTCCCCAGCTTGAGGGGTCGTACAATGAGCAGTTCTTC	CASSPLGPQLEGSYNEQFF	-	-	TRBJ2-1	TRBV18
TGTGCCAGCAGCACGGGACTAGCGCGAACCTACGAGCAGTACTTC	CASSTGLARTYEQYF	-	TRBD2	TRBJ2-7	TRBV13
TGTGCCAGCAGAAAGCCGGGGGCCCATTCACCCCTCCACTTT	CASRKPGAHSPLHF	many	-	TRBJ1-6	TRBV12-3/TRBV12-4
TGTGCCAGCAGTTCTGCAAGGACAGGGGGTTTCTCTGGAAACACCATATATTTT	CASSSARTGGFSGNTIYF	many	TRBD1	TRBJ1-3	TRBV12-3/TRBV12-4
TGTGCCAGCAGCCAAGACCCTCGGACCCAGTACTTC	CASSQDPRTQYF	few	-	TRBJ2-5	TRBV2
TGCAGTGCTGAGAGGGGGCCGGCTAGCACAGATACGCAGTATTTT	CSAERGPASTDTQYF	-	TRBD1	TRBJ2-3	TRBV20-1
TGCGCCAGCAGTGAGGGCCCAAGCGCAGATACGCAGTATTTT	CASSEGPSADTQYF	many	-	TRBJ2-3	TRBV10-1
TGCAGTGCTAGACAGGGCACGGGAAACACCATATATTTT	CSARQGTGNTIYF	many	-	TRBJ1-3	TRBV20-1
TGTGCCAGCAGCCTAGGGGGGGTCCTCAATCAGCCCCAGCATTTT	CASSLGGVLNQPQHF	few	-	TRBJ1-5	TRBV7-9
TGCAGTGCTAGATCCACGCGGGGGACCCAAGAGACCCAGTACTTC	CSARSTRGTQETQYF	once	TRBD2	TRBJ2-5	TRBV20-1
TGTGCCACCAGCAGAGCTGGGGGGGGGATCGGAAGCGGGGAGCTGTTTTTT	CATSRAGGGIGSGELFF	-	TRBD2	TRBJ2-2	TRBV15
TGCAGTGCTAGGGGCGGAGACACAGATACGCAGTATTTT	CSARGGDTDTQYF	-	-	TRBJ2-3	TRBV29-1
TGTGACAGCAGCTCGACTAGTGAGGGTGAGACCCAGTACTTC	CDSSSTSEGETQYF	few	-	TRBJ2-5	TRBV7-9
TGTGCTAGACGGGACAGGGGTACTCAGCCCCAGCATTTT	CARRDRGTQPQHF	-	TRBD1	TRBJ1-5	TRBV25-1
TGTGCCAGCAGTGAAACGCCCGTATCGGGGAGGGGCACAGATACGCAGTATTTT	CASSETPVSGRGTDTQYF	-	TRBD2	TRBJ2-3	TRBV2
TGTGCCAGCAGTAAGCTAGCTCTTACCGGGGAGCTGTTTTTT	CASSKLALTGELFF	-	-	TRBJ2-2	TRBV5-8
TGTGCCAGCAGCCCGGGACAGGGGGCTGAGAACAATCAGCCCCAGCATTTT	CASSPGQGAENNQPQHF	many	TRBD1	TRBJ1-5	TRBV7-9
TGTGCCAGCAGCTCACTTCCGGGACAGGGGAGGGCCGCGAGTGAGCAGTTCTTC	CASSSLPGQGRAASEQFF	-	TRBD1	TRBJ2-1	TRBV7-1
TGTGCCATCAGTGAGTCTCCGGGACAGGACCTCTATGGCTACACCTTC	CAISESPGQDLYGYTF	-	TRBD1	TRBJ1-2	TRBV10-3
TGTGCCAGCAGCGGGACTACCGGGGGAGAGACCCAGTACTTC	CASSGTTGGETQYF	-	TRBD2	TRBJ2-5	TRBV7-2
TGCGCCAGCAGCTTGGAGGACAGCTTGAACACCGGGGAGCTGTTTTTT	CASSLEDSLNTGELFF	-	-	TRBJ2-2	TRBV5-1
TGCAGTGCTAGCTGGGGACTCAACACCGGGGAGCTGTTTTTT	CSASWGLNTGELFF	-	-	TRBJ2-2	TRBV20-1
TGCAGCGTTAGGACAGGGGAAAACATTCAGTACTTC	CSVRTGENIQYF	-	TRBD1	TRBJ2-4	TRBV29-1